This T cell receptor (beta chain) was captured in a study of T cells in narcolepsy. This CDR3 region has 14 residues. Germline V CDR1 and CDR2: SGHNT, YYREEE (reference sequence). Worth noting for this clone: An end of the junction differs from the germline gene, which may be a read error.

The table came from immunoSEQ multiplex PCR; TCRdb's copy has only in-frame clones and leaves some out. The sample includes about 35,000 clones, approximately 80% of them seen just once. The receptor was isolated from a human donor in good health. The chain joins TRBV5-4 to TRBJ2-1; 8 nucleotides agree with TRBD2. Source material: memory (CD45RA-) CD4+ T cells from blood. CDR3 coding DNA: TGTGCCAGCAGCATACTAGCGGATTACAATGGGCAGTTCTTC. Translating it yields CASSILADYNGQFF.